This T cell receptor (beta chain) was identified during a study of blood T cells in healthy people across ages. Trimming shortened V by 10 bases and J by 0 bases, and 13 bases separated the two germline ends. Germline CDR1 and CDR2: ENHRY and SYGVKD. This CDR3 is 14 amino acids long. Study-level points and caveats: Unsorted PBMCs ruled out conclusive naive versus antigen-experienced comparison.

Then a second PCR, running roughly 7 to 12 cycles, was carried out with a sample-barcoded 5' primer and a J-beta primer mix. The study obtained at least 2.5 million CDR3-containing paired-end reads from every sample. Via MiXCR, TCRdb re-called the 5' RACE reads, giving one row per CDR3 protein. The data show 550,000 to 800,000 distinct CDR3 sequences, with 21% seen just once and 3% to 4% held by the top ten. Samples each had at least 5.5 micrograms of total RNA extracted. Turning to this clonotype: What it recognizes is unknown.

The chain employs TRBV10-3 and TRBJ1-3; D possibly corresponds to TRBD1 (5 bases). Sequencing was performed on blood. This sequence originates from an older man in good health. The CDR3 here is CATAPQGSGNTIYF. CDR3 DNA sequence: TGTGCCACTGCGCCCCAGGGCTCTGGAAACACCATATATTTT.